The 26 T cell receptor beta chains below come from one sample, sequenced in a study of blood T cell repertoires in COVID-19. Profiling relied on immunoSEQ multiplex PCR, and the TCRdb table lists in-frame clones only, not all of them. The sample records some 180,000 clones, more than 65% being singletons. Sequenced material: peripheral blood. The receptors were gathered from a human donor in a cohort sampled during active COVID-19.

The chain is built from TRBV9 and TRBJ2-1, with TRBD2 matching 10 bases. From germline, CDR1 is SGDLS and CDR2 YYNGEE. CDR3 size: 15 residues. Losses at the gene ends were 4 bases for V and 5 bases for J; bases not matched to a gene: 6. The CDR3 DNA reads TGTGCCAGCAGCCCCCGGACTAGCGGAAACAATGAGCAGTTCTTC. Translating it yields CASSPRTSGNNEQFF.

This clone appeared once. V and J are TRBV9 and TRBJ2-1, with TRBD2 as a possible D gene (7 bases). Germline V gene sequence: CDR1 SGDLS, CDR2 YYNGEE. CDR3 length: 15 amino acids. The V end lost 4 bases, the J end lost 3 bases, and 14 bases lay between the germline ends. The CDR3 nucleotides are TGTGCCAGCAGCTCCGGGGGCGGGAGCTACAATGAGCAGTTCTTC. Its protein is CASSSGGGSYNEQFF.

CDR3 coding DNA: TGTGCCAGCAGCGCGGACAGGGCGAGGGGCTCTGGAAACACCATATATTTT. Protein product: CASSADRARGSGNTIYF. The chain is built from TRBV5-4 and TRBJ1-3; TRBD1 matches at 8 bases. The CDR3 length is 17 residues. After removal of 4 bases from V and 0 bases from J, the junction contained 9 bases not matched to a gene. Per the germline V gene, CDR1 is SGHNT and CDR2 is YYREEE (reference sequence).

The CDR3, as DNA: TGTGCCAGCAGCCACCCCCCTCAATTAGCGGACTCCTACAATGAGCAGTTCTTC. Translating it yields CASSHPPQLADSYNEQFF. The genes are TRBV3-1 (or the pseudogene TRBV3-2) and TRBJ2-1, with D possibly being TRBD2 (6 bases). The CDR3 consists of 18 residues. Germline lookup yields CDR1 LGHDT and CDR2 YNNKEL (reference sequence). The V end lost 3 bases, the J end lost 0 bases, and 18 bases lay between the germline ends.

The CDR3 protein is CASTVAGRQNTGELFF. Here the CDR3 DNA reads TGTGCCAGCACCGTTGCGGGACGGCAGAACACCGGGGAGCTGTTTTTT. This chain links TRBV28 with TRBJ2-2, with D possibly being TRBD2 (6 bases). Trimming left V 7 bases short and J 1 base short, with 16 bases between. Germline V gene data show CDR1 as MDHEN and CDR2 as SYDVKM. The CDR3 loop spans 16 amino acids.

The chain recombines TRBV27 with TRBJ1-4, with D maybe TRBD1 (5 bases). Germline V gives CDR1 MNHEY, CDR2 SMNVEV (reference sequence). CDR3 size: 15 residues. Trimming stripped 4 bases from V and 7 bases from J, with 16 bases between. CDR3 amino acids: CASSSRQLEGEKLFF. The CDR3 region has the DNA TGTGCCAGCAGTTCACGACAGCTGGAGGGTGAAAAACTGTTTTTT.

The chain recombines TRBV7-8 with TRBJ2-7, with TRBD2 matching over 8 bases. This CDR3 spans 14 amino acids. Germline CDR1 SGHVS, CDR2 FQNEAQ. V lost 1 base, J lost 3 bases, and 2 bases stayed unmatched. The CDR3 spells CASSLVAGNYEQYF. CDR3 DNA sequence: TGTGCCAGCAGCTTAGTAGCGGGGAACTACGAGCAGTACTTC.

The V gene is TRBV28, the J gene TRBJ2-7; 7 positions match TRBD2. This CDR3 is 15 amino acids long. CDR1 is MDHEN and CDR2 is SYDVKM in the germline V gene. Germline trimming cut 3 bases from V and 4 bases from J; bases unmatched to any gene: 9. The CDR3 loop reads CASSLWSSGTYEQYF. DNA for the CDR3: TGTGCCAGCAGTTTGTGGTCTAGCGGAACATACGAGCAGTACTTC.

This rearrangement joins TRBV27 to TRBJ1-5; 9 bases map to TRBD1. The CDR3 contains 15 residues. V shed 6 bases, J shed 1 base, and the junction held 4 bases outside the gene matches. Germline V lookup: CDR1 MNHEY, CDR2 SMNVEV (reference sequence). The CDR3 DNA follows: TGTGCCAGCAGCCCCGGGACAGGGAGCAATCAGCCCCAGCATTTT. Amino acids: CASSPGTGSNQPQHF.

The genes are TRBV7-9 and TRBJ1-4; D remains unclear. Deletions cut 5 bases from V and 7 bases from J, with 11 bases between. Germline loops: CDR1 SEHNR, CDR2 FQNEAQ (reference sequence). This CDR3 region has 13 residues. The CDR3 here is CASSLWAPEKLFF. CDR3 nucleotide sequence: TGTGCCAGCAGCCTGTGGGCCCCTGAAAAACTGTTTTTT.

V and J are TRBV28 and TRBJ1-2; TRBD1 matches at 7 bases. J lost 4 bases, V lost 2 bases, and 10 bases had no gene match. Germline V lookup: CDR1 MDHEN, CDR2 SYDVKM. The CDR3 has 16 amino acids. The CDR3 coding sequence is TGTGCCAGCAGTTTACGGGGGACAGCAAGCTTCTATGGCTACACCTTC. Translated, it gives CASSLRGTASFYGYTF.

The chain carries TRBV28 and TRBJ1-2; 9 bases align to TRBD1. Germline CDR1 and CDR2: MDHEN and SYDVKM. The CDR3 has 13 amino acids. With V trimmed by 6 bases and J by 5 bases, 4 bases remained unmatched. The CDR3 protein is CASRLGQGYGYTF. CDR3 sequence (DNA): TGTGCCAGCAGATTGGGACAGGGATATGGCTACACCTTC.

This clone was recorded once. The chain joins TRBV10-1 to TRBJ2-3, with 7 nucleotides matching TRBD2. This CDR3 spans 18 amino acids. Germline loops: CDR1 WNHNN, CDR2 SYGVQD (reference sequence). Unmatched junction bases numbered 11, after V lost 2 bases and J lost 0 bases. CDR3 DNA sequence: TGCGCCAGCAGTGAGAGTGGGTGGCTAGCGGATAGCACAGATACGCAGTATTTT. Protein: CASSESGWLADSTDTQYF.

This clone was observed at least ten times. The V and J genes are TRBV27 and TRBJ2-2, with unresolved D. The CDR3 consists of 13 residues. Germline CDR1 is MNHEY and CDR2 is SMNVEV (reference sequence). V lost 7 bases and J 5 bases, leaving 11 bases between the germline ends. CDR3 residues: CASKLYTTGELFF. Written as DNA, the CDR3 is TGTGCCAGCAAATTATACACAACCGGGGAGCTGTTTTTT.

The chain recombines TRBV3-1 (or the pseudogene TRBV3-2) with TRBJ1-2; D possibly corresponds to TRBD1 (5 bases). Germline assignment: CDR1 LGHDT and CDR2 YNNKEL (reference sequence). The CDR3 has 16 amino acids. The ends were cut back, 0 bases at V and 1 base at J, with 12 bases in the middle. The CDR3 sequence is CASSQDSGHLNYGYTF. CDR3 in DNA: TGTGCCAGCAGCCAAGATTCAGGACACCTTAACTATGGCTACACCTTC.

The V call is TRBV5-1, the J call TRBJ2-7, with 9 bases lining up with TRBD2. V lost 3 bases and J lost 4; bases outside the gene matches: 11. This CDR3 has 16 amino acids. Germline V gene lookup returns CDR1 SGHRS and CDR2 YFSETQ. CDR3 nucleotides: TGCGCCAGCAGCTCAGGTAGCGGGAGATCCCTTTACGAGCAGTACTTC. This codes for CASSSGSGRSLYEQYF.

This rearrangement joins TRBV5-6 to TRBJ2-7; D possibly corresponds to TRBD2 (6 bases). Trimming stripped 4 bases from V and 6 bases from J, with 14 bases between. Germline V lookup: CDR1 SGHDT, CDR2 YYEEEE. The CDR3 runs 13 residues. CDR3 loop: CASSPGLQAEQYF. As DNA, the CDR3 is TGTGCCAGCAGCCCGGGACTGCAGGCCGAGCAGTACTTC.

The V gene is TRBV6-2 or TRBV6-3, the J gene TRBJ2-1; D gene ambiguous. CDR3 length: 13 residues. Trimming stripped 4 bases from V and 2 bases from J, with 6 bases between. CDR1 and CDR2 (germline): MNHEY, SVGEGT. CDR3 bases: TGTGCCAGCAGTTTCCGGGCCTACAATGAGCAGTTCTTC. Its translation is CASSFRAYNEQFF.

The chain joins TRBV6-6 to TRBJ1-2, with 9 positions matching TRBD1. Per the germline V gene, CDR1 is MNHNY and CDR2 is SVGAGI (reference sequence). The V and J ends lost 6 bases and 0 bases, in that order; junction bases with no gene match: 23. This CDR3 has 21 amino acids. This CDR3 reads CASSRDNFLRDRARANYGYTF. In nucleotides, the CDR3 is TGTGCCAGCAGCCGGGACAACTTTTTGAGGGACAGGGCCCGAGCTAACTATGGCTACACCTTC.

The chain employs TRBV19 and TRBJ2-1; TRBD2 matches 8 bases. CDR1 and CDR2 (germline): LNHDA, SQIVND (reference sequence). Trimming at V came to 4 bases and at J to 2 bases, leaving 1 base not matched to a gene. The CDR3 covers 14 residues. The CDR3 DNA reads TGTGCCAGTAGTAATAGCGGGACCTACAATGAGCAGTTCTTC. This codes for CASSNSGTYNEQFF.

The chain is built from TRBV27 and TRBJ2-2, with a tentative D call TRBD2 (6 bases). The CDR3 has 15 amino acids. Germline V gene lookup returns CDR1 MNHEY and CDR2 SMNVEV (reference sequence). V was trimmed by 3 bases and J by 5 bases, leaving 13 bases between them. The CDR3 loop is CASSFRLGGTGELFF. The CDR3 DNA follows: TGTGCCAGCAGTTTTCGACTCGGGGGAACCGGGGAGCTGTTTTTT.

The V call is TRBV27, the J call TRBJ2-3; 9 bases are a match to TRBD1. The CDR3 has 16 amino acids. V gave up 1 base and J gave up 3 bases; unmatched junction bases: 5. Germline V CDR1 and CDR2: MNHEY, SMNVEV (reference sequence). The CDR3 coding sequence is TGTGCCAGCAGTTTATGGGGACAGGGCTTTACAGATACGCAGTATTTT. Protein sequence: CASSLWGQGFTDTQYF.

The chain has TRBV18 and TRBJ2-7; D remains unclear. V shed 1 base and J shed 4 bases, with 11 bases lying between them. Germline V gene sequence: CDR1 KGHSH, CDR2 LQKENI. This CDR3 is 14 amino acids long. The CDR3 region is CASSPRSATYEQYF. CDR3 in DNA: TGTGCCAGCTCACCACGCTCAGCGACTTACGAGCAGTACTTC.

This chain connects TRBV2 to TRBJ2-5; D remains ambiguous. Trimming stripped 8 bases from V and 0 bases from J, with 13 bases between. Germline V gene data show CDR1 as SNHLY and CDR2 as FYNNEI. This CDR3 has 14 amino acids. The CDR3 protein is CASGWSRDQETQYF. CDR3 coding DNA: TGTGCCAGCGGTTGGAGCCGGGACCAAGAGACCCAGTACTTC.

The CDR3 sequence: CASSFGGWNQPQHF. DNA for the CDR3: TGTGCCAGCAGTTTTGGGGGGTGGAATCAGCCCCAGCATTTT. The V and J genes are TRBV6-5 and TRBJ1-5, with TRBD1 as a possible D gene (5 bases). The CDR3 totals 14 residues. Germline assignment: CDR1 MNHEY and CDR2 SVGAGI. The V end lost 4 bases, the J end lost 4 bases, and 11 bases lay between the germline ends.

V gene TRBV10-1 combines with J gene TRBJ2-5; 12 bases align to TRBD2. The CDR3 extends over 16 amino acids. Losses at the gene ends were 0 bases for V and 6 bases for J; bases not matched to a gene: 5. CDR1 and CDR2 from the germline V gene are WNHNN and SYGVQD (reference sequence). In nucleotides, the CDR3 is TGCGCCAGCAGTGAGTCGGGGACTAGCGGGTCTAAGACCCAGTACTTC. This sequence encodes CASSESGTSGSKTQYF.